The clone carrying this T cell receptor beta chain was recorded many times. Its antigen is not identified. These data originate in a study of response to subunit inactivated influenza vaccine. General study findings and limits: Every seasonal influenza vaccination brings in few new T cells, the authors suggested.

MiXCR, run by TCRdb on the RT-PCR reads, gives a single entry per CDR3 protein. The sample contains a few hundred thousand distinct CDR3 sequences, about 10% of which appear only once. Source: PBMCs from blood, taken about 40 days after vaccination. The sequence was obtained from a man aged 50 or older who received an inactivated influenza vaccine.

The CDR3 DNA follows: TGTGCCAGCAGTTTGAGACAGGGGAGAACCTATAATTCACCCCTCCACTTT. Translation gives CASSLRQGRTYNSPLHF. This chain links TRBV12-3 or TRBV12-4 with TRBJ1-6; 8 nucleotides align to TRBD1. V gave up 3 bases and J gave up 2 bases; unmatched junction bases: 6. The length of the CDR3 is 17 residues.